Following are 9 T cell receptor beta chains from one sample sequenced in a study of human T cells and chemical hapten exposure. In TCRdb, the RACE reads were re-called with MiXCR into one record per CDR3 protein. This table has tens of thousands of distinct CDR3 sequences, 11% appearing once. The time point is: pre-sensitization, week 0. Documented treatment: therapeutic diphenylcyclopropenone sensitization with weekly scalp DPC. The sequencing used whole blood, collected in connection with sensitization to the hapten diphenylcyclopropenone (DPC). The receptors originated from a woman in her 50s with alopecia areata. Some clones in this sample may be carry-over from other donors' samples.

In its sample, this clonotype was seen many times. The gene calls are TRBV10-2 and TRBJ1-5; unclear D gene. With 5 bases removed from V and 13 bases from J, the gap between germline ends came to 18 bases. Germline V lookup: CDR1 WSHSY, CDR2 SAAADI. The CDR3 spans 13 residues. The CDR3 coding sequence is TGCGCCAGCAGTTGGGAAATCGGCAGCCCGCAGCATTTT. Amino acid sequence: CASSWEIGSPQHF.

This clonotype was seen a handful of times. The CDR3, as DNA: TGTGCCAGCAGCGCAGGAGGGACTACCGCGGCCGAGCAGTACTTC. This sequence encodes CASSAGGTTAAEQYF. The V gene is TRBV9, the J gene TRBJ2-7, with 7 bases fitting TRBD2. Germline lookup yields CDR1 SGDLS and CDR2 YYNGEE. CDR3 length: 15 residues. V trimming: 3 bases; J trimming: 6 bases; junction bases outside the gene matches: 12.

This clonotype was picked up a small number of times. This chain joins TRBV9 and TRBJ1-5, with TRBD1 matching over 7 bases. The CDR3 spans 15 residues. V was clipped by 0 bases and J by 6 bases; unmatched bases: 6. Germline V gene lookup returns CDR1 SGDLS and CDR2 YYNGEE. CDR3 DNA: TGTGCCAGCAGCGTAGGGGCGACAGGGAGTCAGCCCCAGCATTTT. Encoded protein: CASSVGATGSQPQHF.

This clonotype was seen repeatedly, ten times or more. This CDR3 is CASSERIRAGSGEKLFF. CDR3 coding DNA: TGTGCCAGCAGTGAAAGGATTCGCGCGGGATCCGGCGAAAAACTGTTTTTT. V gene TRBV25-1 combines with J gene TRBJ1-4; D uncertain. The germline V gene has CDR1 MGHDK and CDR2 SYGVNS. The CDR3 is 17 residues long. Trimming left V 2 bases short and J 8 bases short, with 21 bases between.

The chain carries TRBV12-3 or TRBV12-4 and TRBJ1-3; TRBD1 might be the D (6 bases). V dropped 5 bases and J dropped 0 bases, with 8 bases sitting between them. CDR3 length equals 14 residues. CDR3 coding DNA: TGTGCCAGCAGTCGACAGGACTCTGGAAACACCATATATTTT. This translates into CASSRQDSGNTIYF.

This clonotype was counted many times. The CDR3 DNA follows: TGTGCCAGCAGCTTGCACTACGAGCAGTACTTC. Protein product: CASSLHYEQYF. V is TRBV7-2 and J is TRBJ2-7, with D hard to call. V was pared by 3 bases and J by 3 bases, with 3 bases between. CDR3 size: 11 residues. Germline loops: CDR1 SGHTA, CDR2 FQGNSA.

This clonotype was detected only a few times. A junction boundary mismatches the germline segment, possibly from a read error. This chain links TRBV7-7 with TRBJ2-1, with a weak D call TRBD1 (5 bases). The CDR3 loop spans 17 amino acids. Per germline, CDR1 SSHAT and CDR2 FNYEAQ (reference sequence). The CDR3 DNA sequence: TGTGCTAGCAGCTTAGCTATGGGGCGCGGTCACAACAATGAGCAGTTCTTC. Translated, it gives CASSLAMGRGHNNEQFF.

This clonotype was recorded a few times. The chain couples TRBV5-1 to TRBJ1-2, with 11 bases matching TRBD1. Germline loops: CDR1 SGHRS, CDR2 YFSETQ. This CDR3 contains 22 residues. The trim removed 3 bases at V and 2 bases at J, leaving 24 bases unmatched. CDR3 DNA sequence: TGCGCCAGCAGCTCGAAGTCAACCTCTTCTCCGGGACAGGGGGACTTCAACTATGGCTACACCTTC. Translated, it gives CASSSKSTSSPGQGDFNYGYTF. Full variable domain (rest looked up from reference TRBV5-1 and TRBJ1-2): KAGVTQTPRYLIKTRGQQVTLSCSPISGHRSVSWYQQTPGQGLQFLFEYFSETQRNKGNFPGRFSGRQFSNSRSEMNVSTLELGDSALYLCASSSKSTSSPGQGDFNYGYTFGSGTRLTVV.

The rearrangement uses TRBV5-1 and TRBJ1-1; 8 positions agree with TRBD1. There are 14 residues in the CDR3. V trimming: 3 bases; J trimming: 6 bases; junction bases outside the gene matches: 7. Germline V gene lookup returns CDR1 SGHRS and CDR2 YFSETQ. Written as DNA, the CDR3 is TGCGCCAGCAGCTCGCGACAGGGGATCCCTGAAGCTTTCTTT. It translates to CASSSRQGIPEAFF.